The 15 T cell receptor beta chains below all came from one sample that was sequenced in a study of blood T cell repertoires in COVID-19. The table came from immunoSEQ multiplex PCR; TCRdb's copy has only in-frame clones and leaves some out. The sample includes about 110,000 clones, roughly 83% of them seen just once. The sequencing input was peripheral blood. The origin of the receptors is a human donor in a cohort sampled during active COVID-19.

The rearrangement links TRBV19 to TRBJ2-3; tentatively, D is TRBD1 (5 bases). CDR1 is LNHDA and CDR2 is SQIVND in the germline V gene (reference sequence). V was pared by 5 bases and J by 2 bases, with 8 bases between. The CDR3 has 13 amino acids. The CDR3 spells CASSPGNTDTQYF. The CDR3 DNA reads as TGTGCCAGTAGTCCAGGGAACACAGATACGCAGTATTTT.

The V gene is TRBV11-1, the J gene TRBJ2-7, with 8 bases lining up with TRBD1. Germline assignment: CDR1 SGHAT and CDR2 FQDESV (reference sequence). The CDR3 spans 14 residues. Unmatched junction bases numbered 6, after V lost 5 bases and J lost 3 bases. The CDR3 sequence: CASSPRTGNYEQYF. CDR3 nucleotides: TGTGCCAGCAGCCCTCGGACAGGGAACTACGAGCAGTACTTC.

This clone has just one count. The rearrangement links TRBV27 to TRBJ2-4; D not certain. The CDR3 runs 14 residues. Germline values: CDR1 MNHEY, CDR2 SMNVEV (reference sequence). V lost 4 bases and J 0 bases, leaving 7 bases between the germline ends. The chain's CDR3 is CASSSGEAKNIQYF. The CDR3 coding sequence is TGTGCCAGCAGTTCCGGAGAAGCCAAAAACATTCAGTACTTC.

V usage is TRBV27 and J usage is TRBJ2-1; the match to TRBD2 covers 9 bases. CDR3 size: 16 residues. V trimming: 2 bases; J trimming: 6 bases; junction bases outside the gene matches: 8. Germline V lookup: CDR1 MNHEY, CDR2 SMNVEV (reference sequence). The CDR3 here is CASSLAETSGLNEQFF. The DNA of the CDR3 is TGTGCCAGCAGTTTAGCGGAGACTAGCGGACTCAATGAGCAGTTCTTC.

The rearrangement links TRBV18 to TRBJ2-1; TRBD2 agrees at 12 bases. This CDR3 is built from 17 residues. The V segment lost 3 bases and the J segment 2 bases; nucleotides outside the gene matches: 5. CDR1 KGHSH and CDR2 LQKENI come from the germline V gene. CDR3 residues: CASSPRTSGAPYNEQFF. CDR3 in DNA: TGTGCCAGCTCACCTAGGACTAGCGGGGCCCCCTACAATGAGCAGTTCTTC.

V and J are TRBV9 and TRBJ1-6; the D gene is possibly TRBD1 (6 bases). Germline CDR1 and CDR2: SGDLS and YYNGEE. V was trimmed by 0 bases and J by 7 bases, leaving 8 bases between them. The CDR3 spans 14 residues. CDR3 sequence: CASSVEGVNSPLHF. CDR3 DNA: TGTGCCAGCAGCGTAGAGGGGGTCAATTCACCCCTCCACTTT.

The J gene is TRBJ1-5, the V gene TRBV4-2; the D is unclear. Germline CDR1 is LGHNA and CDR2 is YNFKEQ. CDR3 length: 15 residues. V gave up 3 bases and J gave up 0 bases, with 9 bases separating them. CDR3 protein: CASSQDGSSNQPQHF. The CDR3, as DNA: TGTGCCAGCAGCCAGGACGGGAGTAGCAATCAGCCCCAGCATTTT.

This chain joins TRBV30 and TRBJ2-7, with 10 bases matching TRBD1. Germline loops: CDR1 GTSNPN, CDR2 SVGIG (reference sequence). CDR3 length: 14 amino acids. V lost 3 bases to trimming and J lost 4 bases; unmatched junction nucleotides: 6. The CDR3 region is CAWSGQGETYEQYF. The CDR3 region has the DNA TGTGCCTGGAGCGGACAGGGGGAGACTTACGAGCAGTACTTC.

J is TRBJ1-5 and V is TRBV27; 8 nucleotides line up with TRBD1. The CDR3 extends over 14 amino acids. CDR1 is MNHEY and CDR2 is SMNVEV in the germline V gene (reference sequence). After removal of 8 bases from V and 3 bases from J, the junction contained 6 bases not matched to a gene. The CDR3: CASGDRGPNQPQHF. The CDR3 nucleotides read TGTGCCAGCGGAGACAGGGGACCCAATCAGCCCCAGCATTTT.

The chain joins TRBV29-1 to TRBJ1-2; 7 bases agree with TRBD1. Germline V gene sequence: CDR1 SQVTM, CDR2 ANQGSEA. This CDR3 has 12 residues. V gave up 6 bases and J gave up 4 bases; unmatched junction bases: 5. The CDR3 nucleotides are TGCAGCGTGTCGGGACAGTTCTATGGCTACACCTTC. Translation: CSVSGQFYGYTF.

CDR3 sequence reads: CARYPGLAGGRSYEQYV. The CDR3 nucleotides are TGTGCCAGATACCCGGGACTAGCGGGAGGCCGCTCCTACGAGCAGTACGTC. The chain is built from TRBV25-1 and TRBJ2-7; 15 positions agree with TRBD2. The CDR3 sequence is 17 residues long. Trimming cost V 9 bases and J 0 bases; bases outside gene matches: 9. Germline-derived CDR1 and CDR2 are MGHDK and SYGVNS.

V usage is TRBV27 and J usage is TRBJ2-3; D may be TRBD1 (7 bases). Trimming shortened V by 3 bases and J by 5 bases, and 12 bases separated the two germline ends. Germline V CDR1 and CDR2: MNHEY, SMNVEV (reference sequence). This CDR3 region has 14 residues. CDR3 in DNA: TGTGCCAGCAGTTTGTGGCAGGGGGGAGATACGCAGTATTTT. This codes for CASSLWQGGDTQYF.

The gene calls are TRBV5-4 and TRBJ2-1; 9 positions match TRBD2. The CDR3 sequence is 14 residues long. Germline assignment: CDR1 SGHNT and CDR2 YYREEE (reference sequence). Unmatched junction bases numbered 11, after V lost 0 bases and J lost 16 bases. The CDR3 DNA is TGTGCCAGCAGCTTGGGTTTGGGGGCGGGAGGGCCATTCTTC. Translated, it gives CASSLGLGAGGPFF.

This chain links TRBV3-1 (or the pseudogene TRBV3-2) with TRBJ2-1; 10 nucleotides match TRBD2. There are 14 residues in the CDR3. V dropped 2 bases and J dropped 9; count of bases not matched to a gene: 4. Germline V CDR1 and CDR2: LGHDT, YNNKEL (reference sequence). DNA of the CDR3: TGTGCCAGCAGCCAACCGGGACTAGCGTTTGAGCAGTTCTTC. Amino acid sequence: CASSQPGLAFEQFF.

This clone was detected only once. V usage is TRBV7-2 and J usage is TRBJ1-3; 7 nucleotides match TRBD1. The CDR3 length is 15 residues. CDR1 and CDR2 (germline): SGHTA, FQGNSA. V dropped 5 bases and J dropped 2; count of bases not matched to a gene: 6. CDR3 nucleotides: TGTGCCAGCAGCGCAGGACAGGCCGCTGGAAACACCATATATTTT. Amino acid sequence: CASSAGQAAGNTIYF.